Shown below are 10 T cell receptor beta chains from a single sample sequenced in a study of response to subunit inactivated influenza vaccine listed by TCRdb under 2018. Receptor amplification or capture employed RT-PCR. Reads for this sample came from an Illumina HiSeq 2500. TCRdb cleaned the public reads at Q25 with fastp, built clones with MiXCR and kept in-frame beta chains. All rows with the same CDR3 protein become a single entry with the most common DNA and genes. The sample table lists about 300,000 distinct CDR3 sequences, 21% of them with a count of one. The ten biggest clones cover roughly a tenth of the sample. The specimen was PBMCs from blood, collected less than 22 months after vaccination. The receptors originated from a man between 50 and 75 years old who received an inactivated influenza vaccine. Donor details come from another sample of the same person, matched by shared clones.

The chain recombines TRBV18 with TRBJ2-5, with D perhaps matching TRBD1 or TRBD2 (6 bases each). The CDR3 runs to 17 residues. Per germline, CDR1 KGHSH and CDR2 LQKENI. Trimming took off 2 bases at V and 3 bases at J, with 19 bases between the two ends. CDR3 loop: CASSPTPPKRGEETQYF. The CDR3 DNA sequence: TGTGCCAGCTCACCAACCCCGCCCAAGAGGGGGGAAGAGACCCAGTACTTC.

The genes are TRBV5-4 and TRBJ1-1, with TRBD1 as a possible D gene (6 bases). V dropped 6 bases and J dropped 1 base, with 16 bases sitting between them. The CDR3 is 15 residues long. Germline values: CDR1 SGHNT, CDR2 YYREEE (reference sequence). The CDR3 spells CASNLSPGQNTEAFF. Written as DNA, the CDR3 is TGTGCCAGCAATCTTAGTCCGGGACAGAACACTGAAGCTTTCTTT.

This clonotype was recorded a few times. The chain has TRBV6-1 and TRBJ1-5; 9 nucleotides match TRBD1. The CDR3 runs to 15 residues. Germline V gene data show CDR1 as MNHNS and CDR2 as SASEGT. Trimming removed 7 bases from V and 0 bases from J; junction bases left unmatched: 4. The CDR3 loop reads CASKPTGGSNQPQHF. CDR3 DNA: TGTGCCAGCAAACCGACAGGGGGTAGCAATCAGCCCCAGCATTTT.

This clonotype appeared many times. The chain couples TRBV3-1 to TRBJ1-5, with 7 bases fitting TRBD1. The CDR3 totals 15 residues. Trimming took 3 bases from V and 6 from J; bases not matched to a gene: 8. The V gene's germline CDR1 is LGHDT and CDR2 YNNKEL (reference sequence). CDR3 amino acids: CASSHTGQPIQPQHF. CDR3 DNA sequence: TGTGCCAGCAGCCACACGGGACAGCCGATTCAGCCCCAGCATTTT. Full variable domain (rest looked up from reference TRBV3-1 and TRBJ1-5): DTAVSQTPKYLVTQMGNDKSIKCEQNLGHDTMYWYKQDSKKFLKIMFSYNNKELIINETVPNRFSPKSPDKAHLNLHINSLELGDSAVYFCASSHTGQPIQPQHFGDGTRLSIL.

This clonotype was picked up a small number of times. This rearrangement joins TRBV21-1 to TRBJ1-1. TRBV21-1 is noted as a pseudogene. The CDR3 runs 14 residues. The CDR3 is CASSKRRGNTEAFF. In DNA form, the CDR3 reads TGTGCCAGCAGCAAAAGGAGGGGGAACACTGAAGCTTTCTTT.

This clonotype came up many times. As DNA, the CDR3 is TGTGCCAGCAGTTTTGGGACAGCGAACACTGAAGCTTTCTTT. The encoded protein is CASSFGTANTEAFF. V gene TRBV12-3 or TRBV12-4 combines with J gene TRBJ1-1; 7 bases match TRBD1. Trimming took 3 bases from V and 1 from J; bases not matched to a gene: 2. CDR3 length equals 14 residues.

The chain combines TRBV3-1 with TRBJ2-1; D might be TRBD1 or TRBD2, each matching 5 bases. The germline V gene encodes CDR1 LGHDT and CDR2 YNNKEL (reference sequence). Trimming cost V 1 base and J 12 bases, with 13 bases left between them. The CDR3 loop spans 13 amino acids. The CDR3 spells CASSQGLGAVQFF. CDR3 bases: TGTGCCAGCAGCCAAGGCCTCGGGGCGGTGCAGTTCTTC.

This rearrangement joins TRBV9 to TRBJ2-3; 9 bases match TRBD2. Germline V gene data show CDR1 as SGDLS and CDR2 as YYNGEE. The CDR3 covers 16 residues. Unmatched junction bases numbered 7, after V lost 0 bases and J lost 5 bases. CDR3 amino acids: CASSVGGTSREDTQYF. CDR3 bases: TGTGCCAGCAGCGTAGGTGGGACTAGCCGAGAAGATACGCAGTATTTT. The full variable domain, in which reference TRBV9 and TRBJ2-3 provide the parts outside the CDR3, is DSGVTQTPKHLITATGQRVTLRCSPRSGDLSVYWYQQSLDQGLQFLIQYYNGEERAKGNILERFSAQQFPDLHSELNLSSLELGDSALYFCASSVGGTSREDTQYFGPGTRLTVL.

V and J are TRBV6-1 and TRBJ1-4, with D unclear. The CDR3 has 13 residues. In germline, CDR1 is MNHNS, CDR2 SASEGT. V dropped 5 bases and J dropped 4 bases, with 8 bases sitting between them. CDR3 nucleotide sequence: TGTGCCAGCAGTATCGTCCTTAATGAAAAACTGTTTTTT. It is translated as CASSIVLNEKLFF.

This clonotype was observed a handful of times. The chain uses TRBV12-3 or TRBV12-4 and TRBJ2-5; TRBD1 aligns across 10 bases. CDR3 length: 15 residues. The V gene end was trimmed by 6 bases and the J gene end by 3 bases; junction bases not matched to a gene: 7. The CDR3 spells CASSRDRGLKETQYF. CDR3 bases: TGTGCCAGCAGCCGGGACAGGGGCCTCAAAGAGACCCAGTACTTC.